The 17 T cell receptor beta chains listed next were all sequenced from one sample in a study of early T cells in non-severe SARS-CoV-2 infection. In TCRdb, the 5' RACE reads were re-called with MiXCR into one record per CDR3 protein. The table has over 90,000 distinct CDR3 sequences, 10% to 15% seen once; the top ten hold 3.5% to 5%. Sample: whole blood, taken at baseline. Source of these receptors: an adult who was a healthcare worker with PCR-confirmed SARS-CoV-2 infection or an uninfected control (not recorded which).

This clonotype was seen a handful of times. The CDR3 bases are TGTGCCTGGAGTTCTCCCCAAAGGTCGAATGAGCAGTTCTTC. The encoded protein is CAWSSPQRSNEQFF. The V call is TRBV30, the J call TRBJ2-1; D is unresolved. Deletions cut 2 bases from V and 7 bases from J, with 15 bases between. Germline loops: CDR1 GTSNPN, CDR2 SVGIG (reference sequence). CDR3 length: 14 amino acids.

V and J are TRBV5-4 and TRBJ2-3; 8 bases agree with TRBD2. The CDR3 contains 15 residues. V dropped 2 bases and J dropped 4; count of bases not matched to a gene: 6. The germline gives CDR1 SGHNT, CDR2 YYREEE (reference sequence). This CDR3 is CASSFPAGAADTQYF. DNA for the CDR3: TGTGCCAGCAGCTTCCCAGCGGGAGCGGCAGATACGCAGTATTTT.

The CDR3 sequence: CASSEISGSPSGNTIYF. The CDR3 DNA reads TGCGCCAGCAGTGAGATATCGGGGAGTCCCTCTGGAAACACCATATATTTT. The chain employs TRBV10-2 and TRBJ1-3; D unresolved. Trimming cost V 2 bases and J 0 bases, with 14 bases left between them. The CDR3 extends over 17 amino acids. Looked up from germline, CDR1 is WSHSY and CDR2 is SAAADI.

The V gene is TRBV5-1, the J gene TRBJ2-2; 7 nucleotides align to TRBD2. CDR1 SGHRS and CDR2 YFSETQ come from the germline V gene. The trim removed 4 bases at V and 1 base at J, leaving 7 bases unmatched. The CDR3 sequence is 16 residues long. The CDR3 coding sequence is TGCGCCAGCAGCCCCCGGGGGAGGGGGAACACCGGGGAGCTGTTTTTT. Amino acids: CASSPRGRGNTGELFF.

This chain joins TRBV14 and TRBJ1-1; 8 bases are a match to TRBD1. The CDR3 covers 12 residues. The junction had 6 bases not matched to a gene; V was cut back by 4 bases and J by 11 bases. Germline V gene lookup returns CDR1 SGHDN and CDR2 FVKESK. The CDR3: CASSLTGGLAFF. CDR3 DNA sequence: TGTGCCAGCAGCCTCACAGGGGGACTGGCTTTCTTT.

This chain links TRBV24-1 with TRBJ1-1; D is possibly TRBD1 (6 bases). Germline V gives CDR1 KGHDR, CDR2 SFDVKD. CDR3 size: 14 residues. Trimming took off 5 bases at V and 12 bases at J, with 21 bases between the two ends. The CDR3 is CATSGDKTNMGTFF. For the CDR3, the DNA is TGTGCCACCAGTGGGGACAAGACGAACATGGGAACTTTCTTT.

This clonotype was counted a few times. This chain links TRBV11-2 with TRBJ2-1; D uncertain. The CDR3 covers 14 residues. In germline, CDR1 is SGHAT, CDR2 FQNNGV. Trimming pared 4 bases from V and 0 bases from J, leaving 7 bases between. The CDR3 is CASSSQSSYNEQFF. DNA of the CDR3: TGTGCCAGCAGCTCACAGAGCTCCTACAATGAGCAGTTCTTC.

The chain uses TRBV4-1 and TRBJ2-3; D call uncertain. Trimming pared 0 bases from V and 5 bases from J, leaving 12 bases between. This CDR3 is 15 amino acids long. Germline loops: CDR1 MGHRA, CDR2 YSYEKL. The CDR3 sequence: CASSQDPPVIDTQYF. DNA of the CDR3: TGCGCCAGCAGCCAAGACCCCCCGGTTATAGATACGCAGTATTTT.

There are a few counts of this clonotype. This sequence joins TRBV4-2 and TRBJ2-3; D is possibly TRBD1 (6 bases). Trimming cost V 4 bases and J 5 bases, with 19 bases left between them. Germline CDR1 reads LGHNA; CDR2 reads YNFKEQ. This CDR3 contains 16 residues. The CDR3 DNA reads TGTGCCAGCAGCCCGACACCGGGACACCTCCAAGATACGCAGTATTTT. It codes for CASSPTPGHLQDTQYF.

The chain carries TRBV20-1 and TRBJ2-2; 8 bases map to TRBD2. The CDR3 consists of 14 residues. Germline V lookup: CDR1 DFQATT, CDR2 SNEGSKA (reference sequence). CDR3 residues: CSAPGGANTGELFF. The CDR3 DNA reads as TGCAGCGCTCCGGGGGGGGCGAACACCGGGGAGCTGTTTTTT.

V is TRBV10-3 and J is TRBJ2-1, with D hard to call. Looked up from germline, CDR1 is ENHRY and CDR2 is SYGVKD. The ends were cut back, 7 bases at V and 4 bases at J, with 11 bases in the middle. The CDR3 has 13 amino acids. The CDR3 region is CAITAPGYNEQFF. Here the CDR3 DNA reads TGTGCCATCACCGCTCCAGGATACAATGAGCAGTTCTTC.

The chain couples TRBV5-8 to TRBJ2-3; tentative D call: TRBD2 (6 bases). V was trimmed by 4 bases and J by 0 bases, leaving 12 bases between them. The CDR3 has 15 residues. Germline loops: CDR1 SGHTS, CDR2 YDEGEE. The CDR3 here is CASSRRGESTDTQYF. CDR3 in DNA: TGTGCCAGCAGCCGGCGGGGTGAAAGCACAGATACGCAGTATTTT. Full variable domain (missing parts from reference TRBV5-8 and TRBJ2-3): EAGVTQSPTHLIKTRGQQATLRCSPISGHTSVYWYQQALGLGLQFLLWYDEGEERNRGNFPPRFSGRQFPNYSSELNVNALELEDSALYLCASSRRGESTDTQYFGPGTRLTVL.

This clonotype was detected a few times. The chain employs TRBV6-5 and TRBJ2-2; TRBD1 might be the D (5 bases). Trimming cost V 5 bases and J 6 bases, with 10 bases left between them. From germline, CDR1 is MNHEY and CDR2 SVGAGI. The CDR3 length is 13 residues. The CDR3 coding sequence is TGTGCCAGCAGTACAGTAGGGGCCGGGGAGCTGTTTTTT. It specifies CASSTVGAGELFF.

This clonotype was recorded many times. The chain joins TRBV3-1 to TRBJ2-1; 10 nucleotides line up with TRBD2. Germline trimming cut 1 base from V and 0 bases from J; bases unmatched to any gene: 9. The CDR3 totals 19 residues. CDR1 is LGHDT, CDR2 YNNKEL, per germline (reference sequence). CDR3 residues: CASSQGLAGASSSYNEQFF. In DNA, the CDR3 is TGTGCCAGCAGCCAAGGGCTAGCGGGAGCCAGCAGCTCCTACAATGAGCAGTTCTTC.

The chain recombines TRBV19 with TRBJ2-1; a weak D match, TRBD2 (5 bases). CDR1 and CDR2 (germline): LNHDA, SQIVND (reference sequence). V was cut by 2 bases and J by 7 bases, with 12 bases left in between. CDR3 length equals 14 residues. CDR3 sequence reads: CASSIRGAGNEQFF. For the CDR3, the DNA is TGTGCCAGTAGTATACGGGGTGCAGGTAATGAGCAGTTCTTC.

This chain links TRBV7-9 with TRBJ1-5, with no clear D. Germline loops: CDR1 SEHNR, CDR2 FQNEAQ (reference sequence). V lost 1 base and J 5 bases, leaving 6 bases between the germline ends. The CDR3 consists of 13 residues. CDR3 coding DNA: TGTGCCAGCAGCTTAGATCCCGATCAGCCCCAGCATTTT. Protein sequence: CASSLDPDQPQHF.

The rearrangement uses TRBV7-2 and TRBJ2-3, with 12 bases matching TRBD2. The CDR3 covers 15 residues. Trimming at V came to 3 bases and at J to 4 bases, leaving 2 bases not matched to a gene. Per the germline V gene, CDR1 is SGHTA and CDR2 is FQGNSA. This CDR3 reads CASSLLAGGADTQYF. In DNA form, the CDR3 reads TGTGCCAGCAGCTTGCTAGCGGGAGGGGCAGATACGCAGTATTTT.